The clone carrying this TCR beta chain was picked up a small number of times. The antigen is not known. The CDR3 sequence is 16 residues long. Per the germline V gene, CDR1 is MNHEY and CDR2 is SVGEGT. Trimming removed 4 bases at V and 4 bases at J, with 17 bases between. The data derive from a study of blood T cells in healthy people across ages. Caucasian, healthy and from Russia, the donors were aged between about 6 and 90. Through a sample-barcoded 5' primer and a J-beta primer mix, a second PCR was run for about 6 to 12 cycles. The study obtained at least 2.5 million CDR3-containing paired-end reads from every sample. MiXCR, applied by TCRdb to the 5' RACE reads, yields one record per CDR3 protein. The table shows roughly 500,000 distinct CDR3 sequences, with approximately 30% occurring only once. Study-level findings and limits: TCR beta diversity per million T cells fell roughly linearly with age.

The chain carries TRBV6-2 or TRBV6-3 and TRBJ1-5; possible D gene TRBD1, 6 bases. The sample was blood. The receptor's source is a woman in her 70s in good health. The CDR3 DNA follows: TGTGCCAGCAGTTCGGACAGTCTTAGACTGAATCAGCCCCAGCATTTT. Its translation is CASSSDSLRLNQPQHF.